A single sample is the source of the 26 T cell receptor beta chains below, sequenced in a study of OX40 agonist ivuxolimab in advanced cancers. Sequencing used immunoSEQ multiplex PCR; TCRdb keeps in-frame clones, though not all of them. The data show over 90,000 clones, 90% seen once. The starting material was CD4+ or CD8+ T cells sorted from blood, obtained in a trial of the OX40 agonist ivuxolimab. The receptors come from an adult with an advanced solid tumor such as melanoma, head and neck, liver or kidney cancer.

As DNA, the CDR3 is TGTGCCACCAGCAGAGATGTCCAATCGGCTAGCGGACAAGAGACCCAGTACTTC. It translates to CATSRDVQSASGQETQYF. The genes are TRBV15 and TRBJ2-5; 7 positions agree with TRBD2. Germline V CDR1 and CDR2: LNHNV, YYDKDF (reference sequence). The CDR3 is 18 residues long. The V gene end was trimmed by 0 bases and the J gene end by 2 bases; junction bases not matched to a gene: 12.

The chain is built from TRBV15 and TRBJ2-5; no reliable D call. The CDR3 is made up of 14 amino acids. CDR1 is LNHNV and CDR2 is YYDKDF in the germline V gene (reference sequence). Trimming removed 5 bases from V and 4 bases from J, with 14 bases in between. The CDR3 DNA sequence: TGTGCCACCAGCGAGAGAGTGGGCCCAGAGACCCAGTACTTC. Amino acid sequence: CATSERVGPETQYF.

This chain uses TRBV25-1 with TRBJ1-2, with D perhaps matching TRBD1 (6 bases). Trimming stripped 1 base from V and 3 bases from J, with 12 bases between. The CDR3 is 15 amino acids. The germline gives CDR1 MGHDK, CDR2 SYGVNS. CDR3 sequence reads: CASSESAGEHYGYTF. The CDR3, as DNA: TGTGCCAGCAGTGAATCGGCAGGGGAACACTATGGCTACACCTTC.

The V and J genes are TRBV5-1 and TRBJ2-3; no firm D call. The germline V and J ends were trimmed by 0 bases and 0 bases, with 17 bases remaining between them. From germline, CDR1 is SGHRS and CDR2 YFSETQ. The length of the CDR3 is 18 residues. CDR3 region: CASSLVVRLGTSTDTQYF. As DNA, the CDR3 is TGCGCCAGCAGCTTGGTAGTCAGGTTGGGAACTAGCACAGATACGCAGTATTTT.

The V and J genes are TRBV6-1 and TRBJ1-2; TRBD1 might be the D (6 bases). V gave up 6 bases and J gave up 4 bases, with 12 bases separating them. Per germline, CDR1 MNHNS and CDR2 SASEGT. This CDR3 is 13 amino acids long. The CDR3 region is CASSNRAPYGYTF. CDR3 bases: TGTGCCAGCAGCAACAGGGCACCCTATGGCTACACCTTC.

The chain employs TRBV25-1 and TRBJ2-5, with D possibly TRBD1 on 5 matching bases. The CDR3 loop spans 13 amino acids. The V and J ends lost 4 bases and 3 bases respectively, with 9 bases between them. Germline V gives CDR1 MGHDK, CDR2 SYGVNS. CDR3 sequence reads: CASSGRQKETQYF. The CDR3, as DNA: TGTGCCAGCAGTGGGCGACAGAAAGAGACCCAGTACTTC. Looking up the rest from reference TRBV25-1 and TRBJ2-5 gives the full variable domain: EADIYQTPRYLVIGTGKKITLECSQTMGHDKMYWYQQDPGMELHLIHYSYGVNSTEKGDLSSESTVSRIRTEHFPLTLESARPSHTSQYLCASSGRQKETQYFGPGTRLLVL.

V usage is TRBV25-1 and J usage is TRBJ1-4; no firm D call. V dropped 7 bases and J dropped 5 bases, with 11 bases sitting between them. Germline V lookup: CDR1 MGHDK, CDR2 SYGVNS. This CDR3 has 13 residues. The DNA of the CDR3 is TGTGCCAGCAATGTCGGGTGGAATGAAAAACTGTTTTTT. Amino acid sequence: CASNVGWNEKLFF.

The chain uses TRBV5-1 and TRBJ2-2, with D perhaps TRBD2 (5 bases). The CDR3 length is 17 residues. Deletions cut 0 bases from V and 3 bases from J, with 15 bases between. Germline CDR1 and CDR2: SGHRS and YFSETQ. The CDR3 loop reads CASSLVPSRFDTGELFF. DNA of the CDR3: TGCGCCAGCAGCTTGGTCCCTAGCAGGTTCGACACCGGGGAGCTGTTTTTT.

The V gene is TRBV28, the J gene TRBJ1-3; D ambiguous. CDR3 length: 15 residues. The germline V gene encodes CDR1 MDHEN and CDR2 SYDVKM. Between the trimmed V and J ends, which lost 6 bases and 0 bases, there was a span of 12 bases. Here the CDR3 DNA reads TGTGCCAGCAGGTTAGTTGCAACCTCTGGAAACACCATATATTTT. Translated: CASRLVATSGNTIYF.

This sequence joins TRBV6-5 and TRBJ1-1; perhaps TRBD1 as D (5 bases). In germline, CDR1 is MNHEY, CDR2 SVGAGI. The germline V and J ends were trimmed by 8 bases and 5 bases, with 15 bases remaining between them. The CDR3 has 13 residues. The CDR3 sequence is CASGGGSGTEAFF. The CDR3 DNA follows: TGTGCCAGCGGGGGTGGGTCAGGTACTGAAGCTTTCTTT.

The rearrangement links TRBV19 to TRBJ1-5; 8 bases are a match to TRBD1. Germline assignment: CDR1 LNHDA and CDR2 SQIVND (reference sequence). The CDR3 runs 14 residues. Germline trimming cut 7 bases from V and 7 bases from J; bases unmatched to any gene: 9. DNA of the CDR3: TGTGCCAGTAAGGGAAGCAGGGGGCTACAGCCCCAGCATTTT. It translates to CASKGSRGLQPQHF.

This chain connects TRBV30 to TRBJ2-7; D is unresolved. The CDR3 covers 13 residues. Germline V gene sequence: CDR1 GTSNPN, CDR2 SVGIG (reference sequence). V dropped 2 bases and J dropped 5 bases, with 13 bases sitting between them. The CDR3 region is CAWSLLLSNEQYF. The CDR3 region has the DNA TGTGCCTGGAGTCTCCTCCTTAGCAACGAGCAGTACTTC.

The chain has TRBV7-2 and TRBJ2-3; 12 bases are shared with TRBD2. The CDR3 spans 15 residues. Germline trimming cut 5 bases from V and 2 bases from J; bases unmatched to any gene: 2. Germline V gene data show CDR1 as SGHTA and CDR2 as FQGNSA. The CDR3 DNA reads TGTGCCAGCAGCCGGACTAGCGGGATCACAGATACGCAGTATTTT. This gives the protein CASSRTSGITDTQYF.

The rearrangement links TRBV5-6 to TRBJ1-2; D unresolved. Per the germline V gene, CDR1 is SGHDT and CDR2 is YYEEEE. There are 13 residues in the CDR3. Trimming stripped 4 bases from V and 6 bases from J, with 13 bases between. CDR3 nucleotides: TGTGCCAGCAGCCCCCACCCGCTCAATGGCTACACCTTC. It codes for CASSPHPLNGYTF.

This chain uses TRBV9 with TRBJ2-1, with D uncertain. V was trimmed by 1 base and J by 3 bases, leaving 11 bases between them. The length of the CDR3 is 15 residues. The germline gives CDR1 SGDLS, CDR2 YYNGEE. In DNA, the CDR3 is TGTGCCAGCAGCGTAAACAGCAACCTCTACAATGAGCAGTTCTTC. It specifies CASSVNSNLYNEQFF.

The chain has TRBV19 and TRBJ2-2, with 13 positions matching TRBD2. The CDR3 spans 16 residues. Germline V gene lookup returns CDR1 LNHDA and CDR2 SQIVND (reference sequence). V lost 10 bases, J lost 0 bases, and 5 bases stayed unmatched. CDR3 bases: TGTGCCACCATGACTAGCGGGAGGACGAACACCGGGGAGCTGTTTTTT. It encodes CATMTSGRTNTGELFF.

The gene calls are TRBV28 and TRBJ2-7, with D possibly matching TRBD1 (5 bases). Trimming cost V 8 bases and J 5 bases, with 10 bases left between them. The CDR3 contains 11 residues. Germline V lookup: CDR1 MDHEN, CDR2 SYDVKM. CDR3 amino acids: CASVTAHEQYF. As DNA, the CDR3 is TGTGCCAGCGTGACAGCCCACGAGCAGTACTTC.

The chain employs TRBV19 and TRBJ1-6; D possibly corresponds to TRBD1 (5 bases). The V end lost 3 bases, the J end lost 7 bases, and 10 bases lay between the germline ends. This CDR3 has 14 amino acids. From germline, CDR1 is LNHDA and CDR2 SQIVND (reference sequence). The CDR3 sequence: CASSMGRENSPLHF. The CDR3 DNA reads as TGTGCCAGTAGTATGGGCAGGGAGAATTCACCCCTCCACTTT. The complete variable domain, with remaining parts taken from reference TRBV19 and TRBJ1-6, reads DGGITQSPKYLFRKEGQNVTLSCEQNLNHDAMYWYRQDPGQGLRLIYYSQIVNDFQKGDIAEGYSVSREKKESFPLTVTSAQKNPTAFYLCASSMGRENSPLHFGNGTRLTVT.

The V and J genes are TRBV6-5 and TRBJ1-4; 7 positions agree with TRBD1. The CDR3 runs to 14 residues. CDR1 and CDR2 from the germline V gene are MNHEY and SVGAGI. Trimming at V came to 7 bases and at J to 3 bases, leaving 5 bases not matched to a gene. This CDR3 is CASKQGLANEKLFF. Here the CDR3 DNA reads TGTGCCAGCAAACAGGGGTTGGCTAATGAAAAACTGTTTTTT.

The chain couples TRBV10-2 to TRBJ2-7, with a weak D call TRBD2 (6 bases). V lost 2 bases, J lost 8 bases, and 22 bases lay in between. Germline assignment: CDR1 WSHSY and CDR2 SAAADI. The CDR3 is 16 amino acids. The chain's CDR3 is CASSEGSGLRPVKQYF. The CDR3 DNA reads as TGCGCCAGCAGTGAGGGGTCGGGACTCCGCCCTGTAAAGCAGTACTTC.

The chain uses TRBV28 and TRBJ2-3, with 14 nucleotides matching TRBD2. The J segment lost 6 bases and the V segment lost 3 bases, leaving 8 bases of the junction unmatched. In germline, CDR1 is MDHEN, CDR2 SYDVKM. The CDR3 runs to 17 residues. The CDR3 nucleotides read TGTGCCAGCAGTTTCGAGGGACTAGCGGGAGCGACTGATACGCAGTATTTT. It translates to CASSFEGLAGATDTQYF.

V and J are TRBV6-5 and TRBJ2-1, with a weak D call TRBD2 (5 bases). The V and J ends lost 7 bases and 13 bases respectively, with 14 bases between them. This CDR3 is built from 11 residues. CDR1 and CDR2 from the germline V gene are MNHEY and SVGAGI. This CDR3 is CASTGVGRQFF. The DNA of the CDR3 is TGTGCCAGCACCGGGGTGGGTAGACAGTTCTTC.

The chain employs TRBV7-9 and TRBJ1-1, with TRBD1 identical over 7 bases. The CDR3 contains 17 residues. Germline lookup yields CDR1 SEHNR and CDR2 FQNEAQ (reference sequence). With V trimmed by 5 bases and J by 2 bases, 14 bases remained unmatched. The CDR3 DNA sequence: TGTGCCAGCAGCACACGACAGGGTAGGAGGGGAAACACTGAAGCTTTCTTT. This gives the protein CASSTRQGRRGNTEAFF. The full variable domain, in which reference TRBV7-9 and TRBJ1-1 provide the parts outside the CDR3, is DTGVSQNPRHKITKRGQNVTFRCDPISEHNRLYWYRQTLGQGPEFLTYFQNEAQLEKSRLLSDRFSAERPKGSFSTLEIQRTEQGDSAMYLCASSTRQGRRGNTEAFFGQGTRLTVV.

The chain links TRBV6-1 to TRBJ1-1; D is possibly TRBD1 (5 bases). The V and J ends lost 8 bases and 10 bases respectively, with 17 bases between them. From germline, CDR1 is MNHNS and CDR2 SASEGT. This CDR3 has 12 amino acids. DNA for the CDR3: TGTGCCAGCGTCTCTCAGGGCGGGGGAGCTTTCTTT. Its translation is CASVSQGGGAFF.

The chain is built from TRBV5-4 and TRBJ2-1; no firm D call. Germline CDR1 reads SGHNT; CDR2 reads YYREEE (reference sequence). The CDR3 length is 12 residues. V lost 1 base and J lost 8, with 7 bases in between. The CDR3 region is CASSLSGYEQFF. DNA of the CDR3: TGTGCCAGCAGCTTGTCAGGTTATGAGCAGTTCTTC.

The rearrangement joins TRBV5-1 to TRBJ2-2; 7 bases line up with TRBD2. This CDR3 comprises 16 residues. Per the germline V gene, CDR1 is SGHRS and CDR2 is YFSETQ. With 4 bases clipped from V and 2 bases from J, the junction kept 8 bases outside the gene matches. The CDR3 region is CASSTRPGGNTGELFF. DNA of the CDR3: TGCGCCAGCAGCACCCGCCCGGGGGGAAACACCGGGGAGCTGTTTTTT.